Presented here are 22 T cell receptor beta chains from one specimen sequenced in a study of relationships among human T cell subsets. CD4+ cells were positively selected first, then anti-CD25 beads isolated CD4+CD25+ regulatory T cells. TCR alpha and beta CDR3s were amplified from mRNA by semiquantitative ARM-PCR. In ARM-PCR, communal superprimers followed tagged nested gene-specific primers for exponential amplification. TCRdb reprocessed the multiplex PCR reads via MiXCR and lists one record per CDR3 protein. The sample lists fewer than 15,000 distinct CDR3 sequences; about 60% were seen once. The sequencing input was Tregs sorted from blood. Every receptor here comes from a man aged 40-50 years in good health.

This chain links TRBV7-9 with TRBJ2-5, with 12 positions matching TRBD2. The CDR3 has 16 amino acids. Trimming removed 4 bases from V and 1 base from J; junction bases left unmatched: 4. Germline values: CDR1 SEHNR, CDR2 FQNEAQ (reference sequence). The CDR3 nucleotides are TGTGCCAGCAGCTATCTAGCGGGGGGGATCCAAGAGACCCAGTACTTC. Protein sequence: CASSYLAGGIQETQYF.

V usage is TRBV29-1 and J usage is TRBJ2-2, with 8 bases fitting TRBD1. The CDR3 is 13 amino acids. Germline V gene lookup returns CDR1 SQVTM and CDR2 ANQGSEA. J lost 3 bases, V lost 7 bases, and 4 bases had no gene match. CDR3 DNA: TGCAGCGGCGGACAGGGCGACACCGGGGAGCTGTTTTTT. Translated: CSGGQGDTGELFF.

The chain joins TRBV10-3 to TRBJ1-1, with D maybe TRBD1 (6 bases). This CDR3 region has 14 residues. The V gene's germline CDR1 is ENHRY and CDR2 SYGVKD. V lost 0 bases and J lost 9, with 14 bases in between. CDR3 residues: CAISESTTGTKAFF. As DNA, the CDR3 is TGTGCCATCAGTGAGTCAACGACAGGAACGAAAGCTTTCTTT.

The V gene is TRBV12-3 or TRBV12-4, the J gene TRBJ2-1, with 9 bases fitting TRBD1. V dropped 7 bases and J dropped 9; count of bases not matched to a gene: 10. CDR3 length equals 14 residues. The CDR3 here is CASTLTGGEGEQFF. Written as DNA, the CDR3 is TGTGCCAGCACCCTGACAGGGGGGGAAGGTGAGCAGTTCTTC.

The genes are TRBV19 and TRBJ2-3; the match to TRBD1 covers 8 bases. CDR3 length: 15 residues. J was trimmed by 2 bases and V by 7 bases; bases with no gene match: 8. From germline, CDR1 is LNHDA and CDR2 SQIVND (reference sequence). The CDR3 protein is CASTTSDRVTDTQYF. CDR3 bases: TGTGCCAGTACCACCTCGGACAGGGTCACAGATACGCAGTATTTT.

This clonotype was observed a handful of times. CDR3 residues: CASSQRTGGENYGYTF. CDR3 nucleotides: TGCGCCAGCAGCCAACGGACCGGGGGAGAAAACTATGGCTACACCTTC. This chain links TRBV4-1 with TRBJ1-2; the D gene is possibly TRBD1 (5 bases). Trimming pared 2 bases from V and 2 bases from J, leaving 15 bases between. The CDR3 is 16 residues long. CDR1 MGHRA and CDR2 YSYEKL come from the germline V gene.

CDR3 in DNA: TGCAGCGTTGCCCAGGGAGGCAATCAGCCCCAGCATTTT. This sequence encodes CSVAQGGNQPQHF. This chain links TRBV29-1 with TRBJ1-5, with D maybe TRBD1 (5 bases). CDR3 length: 13 residues. Deletions cut 4 bases from V and 2 bases from J, with 9 bases between. CDR1 SQVTM and CDR2 ANQGSEA come from the germline V gene.

This clonotype was detected only a few times. The chain recombines TRBV11-2 with TRBJ1-1; D is uncertain. Germline-derived CDR1 and CDR2 are SGHAT and FQNNGV. The CDR3 is 15 residues long. Trimming stripped 3 bases from V and 1 base from J, with 12 bases between. The CDR3 DNA is TGTGCCAGCAGCTTTGAAAGAGTTGGGAACACTGAAGCTTTCTTT. Translation: CASSFERVGNTEAFF.

This sequence joins TRBV19 and TRBJ1-1; D remains ambiguous. The length of the CDR3 is 16 residues. Germline CDR1 reads LNHDA; CDR2 reads SQIVND (reference sequence). V lost 3 bases, J lost 2 bases, and 16 bases lay in between. CDR3 loop: CASSMDSRRGNTEAFF. CDR3 DNA sequence: TGTGCCAGTAGTATGGATTCGCGTCGAGGCAACACTGAAGCTTTCTTT.

The chain's CDR3 is CASSPPGQGSYEQYF. CDR3 DNA: TGTGCCAGCAGTCCTCCGGGACAGGGCTCCTACGAGCAGTACTTC. The chain has TRBV28 and TRBJ2-7; 9 bases fit TRBD1. Germline loops: CDR1 MDHEN, CDR2 SYDVKM. V gave up 5 bases and J gave up 0 bases; unmatched junction bases: 5. The length of the CDR3 is 15 residues.

The chain links TRBV12-3 or TRBV12-4 to TRBJ2-3; 7 positions match TRBD2. The J segment lost 4 bases and the V segment lost 3 bases, leaving 7 bases of the junction unmatched. This CDR3 has 15 amino acids. The CDR3 is CASSLRGSPPDTQYF. The CDR3 DNA reads TGTGCCAGCAGTTTGCGCGGGAGCCCCCCAGATACGCAGTATTTT.

The chain combines TRBV29-1 with TRBJ1-1; 8 bases are a match to TRBD1. This CDR3 has 13 amino acids. Germline V lookup: CDR1 SQVTM, CDR2 ANQGSEA. The V and J ends lost 7 bases and 2 bases, in that order; junction bases with no gene match: 6. The CDR3 DNA sequence: TGCAGCGGGACGGACAGGGCTAACACTGAAGCTTTCTTT. Encoded protein: CSGTDRANTEAFF.

In its sample, this clonotype was seen a few times. The chain employs TRBV10-3 and TRBJ2-4; 8 bases agree with TRBD1. Unmatched junction bases numbered 12, after V lost 2 bases and J lost 6 bases. In germline, CDR1 is ENHRY, CDR2 SYGVKD. This CDR3 contains 17 residues. For the CDR3, the DNA is TGTGCCATCAGTGAGCCCTCCCCTGGACAGGGCAGAAACATTCAGTACTTC. Its translation is CAISEPSPGQGRNIQYF.

The chain couples TRBV7-9 to TRBJ1-1; no firm D call. Trimming stripped 10 bases from V and 0 bases from J, with 6 bases between. The length of the CDR3 is 11 residues. The germline gives CDR1 SEHNR, CDR2 FQNEAQ (reference sequence). The CDR3 loop is CATQLNTEAFF. Written as DNA, the CDR3 is TGTGCCACCCAATTGAACACTGAAGCTTTCTTT. Based on the CDR3 plus reference TRBV7-9 and TRBJ1-1, the full variable domain is DTGVSQNPRHKITKRGQNVTFRCDPISEHNRLYWYRQTLGQGPEFLTYFQNEAQLEKSRLLSDRFSAERPKGSFSTLEIQRTEQGDSAMYLCATQLNTEAFFGQGTRLTVV.

There are a few counts of this clonotype. The chain recombines TRBV6-6 with TRBJ2-3; D perhaps matches TRBD2 (6 bases). Trimming shortened V by 6 bases and J by 1 base, and 11 bases separated the two germline ends. Germline CDR1 is MNHNY and CDR2 is SVGAGI (reference sequence). The CDR3 runs to 14 residues. CDR3 in DNA: TGTGCCAGCAGCCCCGGGACTGGCACAGATACGCAGTATTTT. It translates to CASSPGTGTDTQYF.

J is TRBJ2-5 and V is TRBV18; the match to TRBD1 covers 8 bases. The length of the CDR3 is 14 residues. CDR1 and CDR2 (germline): KGHSH, LQKENI. J was trimmed by 5 bases and V by 2 bases; bases with no gene match: 4. CDR3 sequence (DNA): TGTGCCAGCTCACCATCAGGGGGCAGCGAGACCCAGTACTTC. Its translation is CASSPSGGSETQYF.

The rearrangement joins TRBV6-5 to TRBJ2-1; the match to TRBD2 covers 8 bases. The germline CDR1 and CDR2 sequences are MNHEY and SVGAGI. The CDR3 covers 15 residues. Germline trimming cut 4 bases from V and 6 bases from J; bases unmatched to any gene: 8. The CDR3 loop reads CASSSGGGQGNEQFF. CDR3 nucleotides: TGTGCCAGCAGTTCGGGCGGGGGGCAAGGCAATGAGCAGTTCTTC.

The rearrangement links TRBV5-5 to TRBJ1-5; D uncertain. CDR3 size: 12 residues. The germline V and J ends were trimmed by 3 bases and 9 bases, with 10 bases remaining between them. CDR1 SGHKS and CDR2 YYEKEE come from the germline V gene (reference sequence). The CDR3 DNA is TGTGCCAGCAGCTCATACGATGGGCCCCAGCATTTT. Its translation: CASSSYDGPQHF.

This clonotype was seen only a few times. The chain combines TRBV11-2 with TRBJ2-3, with 11 nucleotides matching TRBD2. The CDR3 consists of 17 residues. V was pared by 3 bases and J by 2 bases, with 7 bases of the junction left unmatched. The germline gives CDR1 SGHAT, CDR2 FQNNGV. CDR3 coding DNA: TGTGCCAGCAGCTTTTTTGGGACTAGCGGACTCACAGATACGCAGTATTTT. Residues: CASSFFGTSGLTDTQYF.

This chain links TRBV12-3 or TRBV12-4 with TRBJ2-2; the D gene could be TRBD1 or TRBD2 (5 bases each). The CDR3 totals 15 residues. V shed 11 bases and J shed 5 bases, with 21 bases lying between them. CDR3: CAFQQGAAQTGELFF. The DNA for the CDR3 is TGTGCCTTCCAGCAGGGAGCGGCCCAGACCGGGGAGCTGTTTTTT.

Only one count was recorded for this clonotype. An end of the junction does not agree with germline; a read error may underlie this. The chain uses TRBV29-1 and TRBJ2-3, with 7 positions matching TRBD1. CDR3 length: 8 amino acids. Germline-derived CDR1 and CDR2 are SQVTM and ANQGSEA. Here the CDR3 DNA reads TGCAGCGTTGCAGGGACAGATTTT. Amino acids: CSVAGTDF.

This clonotype was observed a few times. This chain joins TRBV4-1 and TRBJ1-5; no clear D gene. CDR3 length: 20 residues. V lost 0 bases, J lost 4 bases, and 25 bases lay in between. Looked up from germline, CDR1 is MGHRA and CDR2 is YSYEKL. This CDR3 reads CASSQDPYRREGLSNQPQHF. CDR3 coding DNA: TGCGCCAGCAGCCAAGACCCCTACCGAAGGGAGGGCCTCTCGAATCAGCCCCAGCATTTT.